Detailed here is one T cell receptor (beta chain). The antigen remains unidentified. This sample was taken from a study of cytomegalovirus exposure and HLA in healthy donors. V lost 0 bases, J lost 10 bases, and 6 bases stayed unmatched. The length of the CDR3 is 14 residues. Germline V gene sequence: CDR1 SGHRS, CDR2 YFSETQ. The PCR contained 60 Vbeta and 13 Jbeta primers. The assay was immunoSEQ multiplex PCR, and TCRdb's table has in-frame clones only and misses some. In the table there are some 150,000 clones, approximately 79% of which are singletons. Whole-study results and caveats: TCR beta V- and J-gene trimming was later associated with a missense DCLRE1C variant. The study carried out a later analysis of TCR beta sequences. It associated 15,000 to 20,000 of them with specific HLA alleles at a false discovery rate of 0.05. Three CMV-associated chains proved CMV antigen-specific in vitro. Earlier findings revealed that most TCR beta V segments proved productive either about 90% or about 30% of the time.

The V and J genes are TRBV5-1 and TRBJ1-4; TRBD1 agrees at 7 bases. Sequencing was done on a sample of PBMCs. The source of this sequence is a man aged 35 to 55 in good health and CMV-seronegative. CDR3 amino acids: CASSLGQGLGKLFF. CDR3 DNA sequence: TGCGCCAGCAGCTTGGGACAGGGCTTAGGAAAACTGTTTTTT.